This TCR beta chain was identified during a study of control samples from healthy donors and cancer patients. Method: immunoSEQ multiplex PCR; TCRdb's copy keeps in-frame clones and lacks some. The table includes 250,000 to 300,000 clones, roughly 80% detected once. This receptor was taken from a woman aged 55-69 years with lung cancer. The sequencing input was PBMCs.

CDR3 bases: TGTGCCAGCTCACTCGACAGGTCAATCGGAAACACCATATATTTT. It translates to CASSLDRSIGNTIYF. The chain has TRBV18 and TRBJ1-3, with D perhaps matching TRBD1 (6 bases). Trimming stripped 4 bases from V and 4 bases from J, with 14 bases between. The CDR3 covers 15 residues. The germline V gene has CDR1 KGHSH and CDR2 LQKENI.